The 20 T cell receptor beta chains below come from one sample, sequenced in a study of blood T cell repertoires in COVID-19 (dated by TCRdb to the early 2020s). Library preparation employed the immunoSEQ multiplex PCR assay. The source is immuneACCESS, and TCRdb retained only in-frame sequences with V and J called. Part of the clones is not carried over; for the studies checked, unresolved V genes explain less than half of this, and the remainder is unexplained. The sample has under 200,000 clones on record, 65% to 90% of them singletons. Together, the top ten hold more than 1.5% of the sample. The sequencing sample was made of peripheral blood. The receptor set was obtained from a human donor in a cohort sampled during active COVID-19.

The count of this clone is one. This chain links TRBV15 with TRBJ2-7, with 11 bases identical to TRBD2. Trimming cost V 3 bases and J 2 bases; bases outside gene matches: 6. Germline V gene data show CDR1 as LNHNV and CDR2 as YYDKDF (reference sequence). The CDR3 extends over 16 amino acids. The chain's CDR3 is CATSSTSGSPTYEQYF. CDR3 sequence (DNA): TGTGCCACCAGCAGTACTAGCGGGAGTCCCACCTACGAGCAGTACTTC.

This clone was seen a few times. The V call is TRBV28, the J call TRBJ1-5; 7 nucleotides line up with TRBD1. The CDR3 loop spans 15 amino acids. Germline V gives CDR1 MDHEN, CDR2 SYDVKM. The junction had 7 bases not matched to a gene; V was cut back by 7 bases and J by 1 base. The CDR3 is CASIFGTASNQPQHF. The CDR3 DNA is TGTGCCAGCATTTTTGGGACAGCGAGCAATCAGCCCCAGCATTTT.

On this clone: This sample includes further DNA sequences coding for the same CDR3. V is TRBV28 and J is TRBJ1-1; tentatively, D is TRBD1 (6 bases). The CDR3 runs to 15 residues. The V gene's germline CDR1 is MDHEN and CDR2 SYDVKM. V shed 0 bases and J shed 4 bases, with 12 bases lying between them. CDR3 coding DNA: TGTGCCAGCAGTTTATGGGGAGGGGGTGGCACTGAAGCTTTCTTT. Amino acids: CASSLWGGGGTEAFF.

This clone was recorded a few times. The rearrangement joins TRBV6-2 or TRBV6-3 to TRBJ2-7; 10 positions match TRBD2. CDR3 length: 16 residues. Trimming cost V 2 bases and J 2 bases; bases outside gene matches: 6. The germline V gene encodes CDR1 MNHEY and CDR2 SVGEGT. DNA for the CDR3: TGTGCCAGCAGTTACGGGCCTAGCGGGGGAACCTACGAGCAGTACTTC. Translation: CASSYGPSGGTYEQYF.

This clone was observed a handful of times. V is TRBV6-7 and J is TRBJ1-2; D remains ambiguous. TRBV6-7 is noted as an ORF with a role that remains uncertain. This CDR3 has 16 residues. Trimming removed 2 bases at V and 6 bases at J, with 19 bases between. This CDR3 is CASSYPTRRGGHGYTF. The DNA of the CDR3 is TGTGCCAGCAGTTACCCGACCCGCCGGGGAGGCCATGGCTACACCTTC.

The CDR3 nucleotides read TGTGCCAGCAGCACCGACACAGGGGGCAATCAGCCCCAGCATTTT. This gives the protein CASSTDTGGNQPQHF. The gene calls are TRBV7-9 and TRBJ1-5, with 7 bases identical to TRBD1. The CDR3 consists of 15 residues. Unmatched junction bases numbered 6, after V lost 5 bases and J lost 2 bases. From germline, CDR1 is SEHNR and CDR2 FQNEAQ (reference sequence).

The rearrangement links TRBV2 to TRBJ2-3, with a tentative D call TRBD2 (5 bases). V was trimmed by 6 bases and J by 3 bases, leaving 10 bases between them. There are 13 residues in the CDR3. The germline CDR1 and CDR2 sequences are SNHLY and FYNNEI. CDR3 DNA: TGTGCCAGCAGCGGGGTAGGGACAGATACGCAGTATTTT. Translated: CASSGVGTDTQYF. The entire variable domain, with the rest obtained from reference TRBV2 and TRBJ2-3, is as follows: EPEVTQTPSHQVTQMGQEVILRCVPISNHLYFYWYRQILGQKVEFLVSFYNNEISEKSEIFDDQFSVERPDGSNFTLKIRSTKLEDSAMYFCASSGVGTDTQYFGPGTRLTVL.

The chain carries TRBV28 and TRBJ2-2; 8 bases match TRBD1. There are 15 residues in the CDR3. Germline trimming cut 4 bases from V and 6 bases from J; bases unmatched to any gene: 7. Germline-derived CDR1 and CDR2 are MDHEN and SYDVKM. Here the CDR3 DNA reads TGTGCCAGCAGTTCAGGGGACAGGTGGGCCGGGGAGCTGTTTTTT. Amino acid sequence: CASSSGDRWAGELFF.

CDR3 protein: CASSLGTGGEQYF. The CDR3 nucleotides read TGTGCCAGCAGCTTGGGGACAGGGGGAGAGCAGTACTTC. This chain links TRBV5-6 with TRBJ2-7; 10 bases align to TRBD1. Germline CDR1 SGHDT, CDR2 YYEEEE. CDR3 length equals 13 residues. The V segment lost 0 bases and the J segment 7 bases; nucleotides outside the gene matches: 1.

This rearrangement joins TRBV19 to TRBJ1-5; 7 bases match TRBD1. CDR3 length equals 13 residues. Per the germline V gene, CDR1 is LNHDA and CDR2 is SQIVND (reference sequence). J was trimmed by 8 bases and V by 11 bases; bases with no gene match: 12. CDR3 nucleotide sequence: TGTGCCTCGGGACAGAACATCCGGGAGCCCCAGCATTTT. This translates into CASGQNIREPQHF.

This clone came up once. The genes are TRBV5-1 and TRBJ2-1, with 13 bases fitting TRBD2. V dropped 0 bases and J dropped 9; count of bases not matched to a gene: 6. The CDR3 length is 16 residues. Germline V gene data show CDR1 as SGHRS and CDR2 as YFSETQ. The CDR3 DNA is TGCGCCAGCAGCTTGGCCGGGACTAGCGGGATGGTTGAGCAGTTCTTC. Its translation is CASSLAGTSGMVEQFF. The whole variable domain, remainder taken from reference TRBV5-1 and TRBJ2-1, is KAGVTQTPRYLIKTRGQQVTLSCSPISGHRSVSWYQQTPGQGLQFLFEYFSETQRNKGNFPGRFSGRQFSNSRSEMNVSTLELGDSALYLCASSLAGTSGMVEQFFGPGTRLTVL.

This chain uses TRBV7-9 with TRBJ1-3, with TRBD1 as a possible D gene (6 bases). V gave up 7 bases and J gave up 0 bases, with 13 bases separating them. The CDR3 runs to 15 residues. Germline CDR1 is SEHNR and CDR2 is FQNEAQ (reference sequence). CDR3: CASTSTGSSGNTIYF. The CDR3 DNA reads TGTGCCAGCACCTCTACAGGGAGCTCTGGAAACACCATATATTTT.

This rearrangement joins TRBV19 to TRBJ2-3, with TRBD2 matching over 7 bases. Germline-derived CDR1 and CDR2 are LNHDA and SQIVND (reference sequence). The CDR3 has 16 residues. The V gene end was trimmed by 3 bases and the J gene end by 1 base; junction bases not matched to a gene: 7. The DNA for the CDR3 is TGTGCCAGTAGTATTCGGGGGGTACGTGGCACAGATACGCAGTATTTT. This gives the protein CASSIRGVRGTDTQYF.

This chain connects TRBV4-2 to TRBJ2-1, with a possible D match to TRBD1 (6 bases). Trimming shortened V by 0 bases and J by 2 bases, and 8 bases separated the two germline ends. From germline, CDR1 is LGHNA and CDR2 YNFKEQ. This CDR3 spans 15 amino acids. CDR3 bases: TGTGCCAGCAGCCAAGAGGGGGCCACCTACAATGAGCAGTTCTTC. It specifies CASSQEGATYNEQFF.

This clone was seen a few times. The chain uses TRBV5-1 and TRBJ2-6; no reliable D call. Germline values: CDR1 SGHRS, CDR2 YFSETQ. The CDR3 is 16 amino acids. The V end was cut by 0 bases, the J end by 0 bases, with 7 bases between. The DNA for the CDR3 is TGCGCCAGCAGCTTGGGTCCCAGCTCTGGGGCCAACGTCCTGACTTTC. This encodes CASSLGPSSGANVLTF. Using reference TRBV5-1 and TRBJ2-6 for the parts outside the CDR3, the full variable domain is KAGVTQTPRYLIKTRGQQVTLSCSPISGHRSVSWYQQTPGQGLQFLFEYFSETQRNKGNFPGRFSGRQFSNSRSEMNVSTLELGDSALYLCASSLGPSSGANVLTFGAGSRLTVL.

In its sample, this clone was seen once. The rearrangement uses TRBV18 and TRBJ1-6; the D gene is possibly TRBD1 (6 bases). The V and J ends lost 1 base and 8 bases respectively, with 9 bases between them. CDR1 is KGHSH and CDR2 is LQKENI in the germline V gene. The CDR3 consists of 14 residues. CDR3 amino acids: CASSPLEGDSPLHF. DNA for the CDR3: TGTGCCAGCTCACCACTTGAGGGGGATTCACCCCTCCACTTT.

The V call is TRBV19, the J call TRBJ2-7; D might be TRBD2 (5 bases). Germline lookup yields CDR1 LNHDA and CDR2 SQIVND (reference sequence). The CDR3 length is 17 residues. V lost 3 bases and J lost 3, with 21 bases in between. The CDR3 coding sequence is TGTGCCAGTAGTATTACCTCCCGGGGTAGGGTAATCTACGAGCAGTACTTC. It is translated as CASSITSRGRVIYEQYF.

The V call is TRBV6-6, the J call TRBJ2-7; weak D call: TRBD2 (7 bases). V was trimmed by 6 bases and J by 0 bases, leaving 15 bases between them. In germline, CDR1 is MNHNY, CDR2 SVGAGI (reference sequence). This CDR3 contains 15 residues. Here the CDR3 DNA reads TGTGCCAGCAGCCCTAGGGGGGGGTTCTCCTACGAGCAGTACTTC. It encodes CASSPRGGFSYEQYF.

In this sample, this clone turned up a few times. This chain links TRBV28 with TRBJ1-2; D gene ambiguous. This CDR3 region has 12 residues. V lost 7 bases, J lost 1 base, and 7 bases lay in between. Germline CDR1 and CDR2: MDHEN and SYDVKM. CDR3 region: CASTTDNYGYTF. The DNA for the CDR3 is TGTGCCAGCACCACTGATAACTATGGCTACACCTTC.

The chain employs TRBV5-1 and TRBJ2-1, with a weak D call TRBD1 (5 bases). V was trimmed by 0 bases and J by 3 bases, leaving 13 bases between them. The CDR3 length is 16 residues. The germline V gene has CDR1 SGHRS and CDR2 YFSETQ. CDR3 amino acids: CASSLEFQGFYNEQFF. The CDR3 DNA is TGCGCCAGCAGCTTGGAGTTCCAGGGTTTCTACAATGAGCAGTTCTTC.